This T cell receptor beta chain was observed in a study of EBV T-cell therapy then PD-1 blockade in nasopharyngeal carcinoma. Noted time point: 266 days after commencement of treatment, after nivolumab therapy. Treatment given: AdE1-LMPpoly-expanded autologous EBV-specific T-cell therapy followed by anti-PD-1 nivolumab. CDR1 and CDR2 (germline): MNHEY, SVGAGI. The CDR3 totals 15 residues. Trimming at V came to 8 bases and at J to 7 bases, leaving 15 bases not matched to a gene. The protocol was immunoSEQ multiplex PCR, while the TCRdb copy is restricted to in-frame clones and leaves out a portion. The repertoire holds around 19,000 clones, with about 80% as singletons. Note on this clone: Its antigen is as yet unknown.

This chain connects TRBV6-5 to TRBJ2-5; 8 bases match TRBD1. This TCR was recovered from a man aged 40-49 years with nasopharyngeal carcinoma. This specimen consisted of CD8+ T cells from blood, obtained between days 200 and 300 from a patient whose treatment included autologous EBV-specific T cells and nivolumab. CDR3 nucleotides: TGTGCCAGCCGCACCGGACAGGGAGATTTGGGGACCCAGTACTTC. Amino acid sequence: CASRTGQGDLGTQYF.